The source of this TCR beta chain is a study of shared clonotypes between healthy human individuals. Study-wide findings and caveats: Generation probability values for non-shared clonotypes were lower than those for clonotypes shared by all four donors. Naive subsets, compared against memory subsets, generally had larger estimated richness values. Incompleteness in sorted-subset sequencing, despite large depth, was shown by rarefaction.

Germline-derived CDR1 and CDR2 are SGHRS and YFSETQ. CDR3 length equals 15 residues. V was cut by 2 bases and J by 2 bases, with 13 bases left in between. The material for each subset, its genomic DNA, was split evenly across several immunoSEQ plates. TCRdb keeps only in-frame clones here, not all; method: immunoSEQ multiplex PCR. The profile shows about 980,000 clones, roughly 72% of them singletons. To note about this clone: Its specificity is not known.

The receptor was derived from a man aged 18 to 29 in good health. The sequenced material came from memory CD4+ T cells sorted from blood. Subset of the sample: CD45RA-negative fraction. The J gene is TRBJ2-5, the V gene TRBV5-1; D gene ambiguous. The CDR3, as DNA: TGCGCCAGCAGCTTAACAACGAACCCGCAAGAGACCCAGTACTTC. Translated: CASSLTTNPQETQYF.